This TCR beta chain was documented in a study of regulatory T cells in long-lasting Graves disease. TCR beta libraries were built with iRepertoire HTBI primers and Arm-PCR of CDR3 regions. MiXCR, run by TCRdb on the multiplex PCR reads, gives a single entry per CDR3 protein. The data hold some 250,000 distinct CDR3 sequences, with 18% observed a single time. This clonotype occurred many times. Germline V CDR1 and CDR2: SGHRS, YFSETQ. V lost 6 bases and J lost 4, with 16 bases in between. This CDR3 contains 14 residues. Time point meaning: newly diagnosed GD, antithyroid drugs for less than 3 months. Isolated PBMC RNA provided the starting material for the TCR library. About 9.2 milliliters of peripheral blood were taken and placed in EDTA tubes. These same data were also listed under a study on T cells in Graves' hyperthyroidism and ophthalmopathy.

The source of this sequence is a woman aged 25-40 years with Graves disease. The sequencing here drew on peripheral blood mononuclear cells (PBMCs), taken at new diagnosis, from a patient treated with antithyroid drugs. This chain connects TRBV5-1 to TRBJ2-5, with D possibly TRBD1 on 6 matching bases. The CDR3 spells CASTPDRTAETQYF. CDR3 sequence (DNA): TGCGCCAGCACGCCCGACCGGACAGCAGAGACCCAGTACTTC. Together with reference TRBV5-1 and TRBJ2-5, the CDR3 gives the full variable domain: KAGVTQTPRYLIKTRGQQVTLSCSPISGHRSVSWYQQTPGQGLQFLFEYFSETQRNKGNFPGRFSGRQFSNSRSEMNVSTLELGDSALYLCASTPDRTAETQYFGPGTRLLVL.